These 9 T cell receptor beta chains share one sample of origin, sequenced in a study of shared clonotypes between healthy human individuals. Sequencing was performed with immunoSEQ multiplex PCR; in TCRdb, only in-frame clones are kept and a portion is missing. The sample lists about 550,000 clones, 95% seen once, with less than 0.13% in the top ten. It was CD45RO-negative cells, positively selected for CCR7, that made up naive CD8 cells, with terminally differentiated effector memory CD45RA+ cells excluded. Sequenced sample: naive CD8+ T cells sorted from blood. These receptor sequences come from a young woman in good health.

The CDR3 is CSVRLDNEQFF. The CDR3 nucleotides are TGCAGCGTTCGACTAGACAATGAGCAGTTCTTC. The chain uses TRBV29-1 and TRBJ2-1; TRBD2 is a possible D gene (6 bases). Germline V gene sequence: CDR1 SQVTM, CDR2 ANQGSEA. V was trimmed by 5 bases and J by 5 bases, leaving 7 bases between them. The CDR3 has 11 amino acids.

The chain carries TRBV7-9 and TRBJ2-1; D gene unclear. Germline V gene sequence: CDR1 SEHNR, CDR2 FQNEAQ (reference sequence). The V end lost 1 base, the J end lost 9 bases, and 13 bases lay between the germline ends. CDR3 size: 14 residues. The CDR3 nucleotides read TGTGCCAGCAGCTTAGTGGTTAGTTCTACTGAGCAGTTCTTC. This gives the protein CASSLVVSSTEQFF.

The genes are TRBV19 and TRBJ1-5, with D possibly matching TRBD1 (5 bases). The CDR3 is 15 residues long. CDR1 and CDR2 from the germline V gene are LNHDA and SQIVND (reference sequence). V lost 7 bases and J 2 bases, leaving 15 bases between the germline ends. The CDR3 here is CASKVQVGGNQPQHF. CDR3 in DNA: TGTGCCAGTAAGGTACAGGTAGGTGGCAATCAGCCCCAGCATTTT.

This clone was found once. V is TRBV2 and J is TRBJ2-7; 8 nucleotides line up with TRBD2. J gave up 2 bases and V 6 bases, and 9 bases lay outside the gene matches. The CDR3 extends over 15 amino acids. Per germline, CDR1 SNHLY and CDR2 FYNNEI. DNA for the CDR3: TGTGCCAGCAGCGATTCTAGCGGGTCTGCCTACGAGCAGTACTTC. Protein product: CASSDSSGSAYEQYF.

The DNA for the CDR3 is TGTGCCAGTAGTACCCAGACAGCAACTAATGAAAAACTGTTTTTT. This sequence encodes CASSTQTATNEKLFF. The V and J genes are TRBV19 and TRBJ1-4, with D perhaps TRBD1 (5 bases). V was trimmed by 4 bases and J by 0 bases, leaving 9 bases between them. CDR3 length: 15 residues. CDR1 is LNHDA and CDR2 is SQIVND in the germline V gene (reference sequence).

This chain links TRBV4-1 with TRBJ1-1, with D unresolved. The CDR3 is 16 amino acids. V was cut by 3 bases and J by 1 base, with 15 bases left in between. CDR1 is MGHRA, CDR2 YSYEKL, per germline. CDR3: CASSHPEGSANTEAFF. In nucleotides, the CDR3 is TGCGCCAGCAGCCATCCCGAGGGCAGCGCGAACACTGAAGCTTTCTTT.

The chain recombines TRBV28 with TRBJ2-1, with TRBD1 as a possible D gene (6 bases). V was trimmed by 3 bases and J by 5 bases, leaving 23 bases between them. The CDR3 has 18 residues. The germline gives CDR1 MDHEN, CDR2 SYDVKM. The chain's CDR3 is CASSFTATDVGAHNEQFF. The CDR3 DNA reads TGTGCCAGCAGTTTTACGGCCACGGACGTGGGGGCACACAATGAGCAGTTCTTC.

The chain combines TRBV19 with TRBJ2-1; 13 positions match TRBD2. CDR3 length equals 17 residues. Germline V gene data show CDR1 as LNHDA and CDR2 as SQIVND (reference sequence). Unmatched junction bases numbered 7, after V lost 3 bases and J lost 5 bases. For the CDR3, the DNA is TGTGCCAGTAGTATTTTGTGGACTAGCGGGAGCAACAATGAGCAGTTCTTC. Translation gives CASSILWTSGSNNEQFF.

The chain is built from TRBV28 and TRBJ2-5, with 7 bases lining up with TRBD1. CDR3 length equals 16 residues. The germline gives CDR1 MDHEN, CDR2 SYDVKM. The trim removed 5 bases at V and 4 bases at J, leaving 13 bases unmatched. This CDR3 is CASSPVPQGFSETQYF. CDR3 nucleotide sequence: TGTGCCAGCAGTCCAGTCCCACAGGGGTTCTCAGAGACCCAGTACTTC.